This T cell receptor beta chain was captured by sequencing in a study of shared clonotypes between healthy human individuals. Participating donors were healthy, HIV-negative adults free of recent acute infections or vaccinations. Germline assignment: CDR1 SGHNT and CDR2 YYREEE (reference sequence). This CDR3 is built from 15 residues. Between the trimmed V and J ends, which lost 3 bases and 6 bases, there was a span of 16 bases. Libraries were prepared by immunoSEQ multiplex PCR; TCRdb keeps only in-frame clonotypes and omits some of them. This sample has 950,000 to 1,300,000 clones; about 76% occur once, and the top ten carry 1.4%.

The clonotype originates from a young man in good health. The V call is TRBV5-4, the J call TRBJ1-3; tentative D call: TRBD1 (6 bases). Material for sequencing was memory CD4+ T cells sorted from blood. Sample subset: CD45RA-negative fraction. CDR3 nucleotides: TGTGCCAGCAGCTGGGGGCGGGGTGAGGAAAACACCATATATTTT. Its translation: CASSWGRGEENTIYF.